The 24 T cell receptor beta chains listed next were all sequenced from one sample in a study of cytomegalovirus exposure and HLA in healthy donors. Produced via immunoSEQ multiplex PCR; TCRdb's table is partial and in-frame only. The repertoire includes under 200,000 clones, roughly nine tenths of them detected once, and 5.7% sits in the top ten. The sample comprised PBMCs. The receptors come from a woman in her twenties or thirties in good health and CMV-seronegative.

The chain couples TRBV19 to TRBJ1-1; D is unclear. V was trimmed by 8 bases and J by 4 bases, leaving 20 bases between them. Germline V gives CDR1 LNHDA, CDR2 SQIVND (reference sequence). The CDR3 consists of 15 residues. The CDR3 is CASSEVLRRATEAFF. For the CDR3, the DNA is TGTGCCAGTTCTGAGGTCCTCCGGAGGGCCACTGAAGCTTTCTTT.

The chain combines TRBV4-3 with TRBJ2-1; 9 bases are a match to TRBD2. CDR1 is LGHNA, CDR2 YSLEER, per germline. The ends lost 0 bases at V and 9 bases at J; junction bases unmatched: 18. The CDR3 covers 19 residues. The CDR3 loop reads CASSQDRVSLAGSPVEQFF. CDR3 bases: TGCGCCAGCAGCCAAGACCGAGTTAGTCTAGCGGGAAGTCCGGTTGAGCAGTTCTTC.

The rearrangement uses TRBV4-3 and TRBJ1-3, with D unresolved. Germline values: CDR1 LGHNA, CDR2 YSLEER. Trimming removed 0 bases from V and 0 bases from J, with 9 bases in between. This CDR3 spans 16 amino acids. The CDR3: CASSQDRRSSGNTIYF. As DNA, the CDR3 is TGCGCCAGCAGCCAAGATCGTCGAAGCTCTGGAAACACCATATATTTT.

The chain combines TRBV5-1 with TRBJ1-6; maybe TRBD1 (6 bases). Germline V lookup: CDR1 SGHRS, CDR2 YFSETQ. This CDR3 contains 16 residues. V dropped 4 bases and J dropped 9 bases, with 20 bases sitting between them. The CDR3 DNA reads as TGCGCCAGCAGCCTCCAGATGGGAGGGGGAACTTCACCCCTCCACTTT. As protein: CASSLQMGGGTSPLHF. The full variable domain, in which reference TRBV5-1 and TRBJ1-6 provide the parts outside the CDR3, is KAGVTQTPRYLIKTRGQQVTLSCSPISGHRSVSWYQQTPGQGLQFLFEYFSETQRNKGNFPGRFSGRQFSNSRSEMNVSTLELGDSALYLCASSLQMGGGTSPLHFGNGTRLTVT.

The chain uses TRBV5-4 and TRBJ1-4; D unclear. Trimming removed 8 bases from V and 3 bases from J, with 11 bases in between. The CDR3 covers 13 residues. Germline CDR1 and CDR2: SGHNT and YYREEE (reference sequence). This CDR3 is CASSKGSNEKLFF. DNA for the CDR3: TGTGCCAGTAGCAAGGGCTCTAATGAAAAACTGTTTTTT.

CDR3 loop: CASSQGHLPGGSYNEQFF. The DNA of the CDR3 is TGCGCCAGCAGCCAAGGGCACCTACCAGGGGGTTCCTACAATGAGCAGTTCTTC. V gene TRBV4-3 combines with J gene TRBJ2-1; 7 nucleotides line up with TRBD1. The CDR3 covers 18 residues. The germline CDR1 and CDR2 sequences are LGHNA and YSLEER. Losses at the gene ends were 1 base for V and 1 base for J; bases not matched to a gene: 10.

The chain carries TRBV2 and TRBJ2-3, with D perhaps matching TRBD2 (5 bases). V dropped 7 bases and J dropped 0 bases, with 11 bases sitting between them. Germline CDR1 reads SNHLY; CDR2 reads FYNNEI. This CDR3 contains 14 residues. The CDR3: CASKDWTSTDTQYF. Written as DNA, the CDR3 is TGTGCCAGCAAAGACTGGACTAGCACAGATACGCAGTATTTT.

J is TRBJ2-7 and V is TRBV11-3; D is ambiguous. The germline V gene encodes CDR1 SGHNT and CDR2 YENEEA. V shed 5 bases and J shed 0 bases, with 17 bases lying between them. The CDR3 has 16 amino acids. In DNA form, the CDR3 reads TGTGCCAGCAGCGCCCACCAAACAGAGGACTCCTACGAGCAGTACTTC. The encoded protein is CASSAHQTEDSYEQYF.

This chain links TRBV7-8 with TRBJ1-6; D ambiguous. The V and J ends lost 1 base and 6 bases respectively, with 7 bases between them. Per the germline V gene, CDR1 is SGHVS and CDR2 is FQNEAQ. This CDR3 region has 14 residues. The chain's CDR3 is CASSLELANSPLHF. The CDR3, as DNA: TGTGCCAGCAGCTTAGAATTGGCTAATTCACCCCTCCACTTT.

The CDR3 DNA reads TGTGCCAGCAGTTACTTCGTACAGTCTGAAGCTTTCTTT. It yields the protein CASSYFVQSEAFF. The chain has TRBV6-5 and TRBJ1-1; no definite D call. In germline, CDR1 is MNHEY, CDR2 SVGAGI. The CDR3 covers 13 residues. Trimming took off 1 base at V and 6 bases at J, with 9 bases between the two ends.

V and J are TRBV10-3 and TRBJ2-5; unclear D gene. This CDR3 has 15 residues. CDR1 and CDR2 (germline): ENHRY, SYGVKD. Trimming pared 0 bases from V and 2 bases from J, leaving 10 bases between. CDR3 region: CAISESKAEQETQYF. The CDR3 region has the DNA TGTGCCATCAGTGAGTCGAAGGCGGAGCAAGAGACCCAGTACTTC.

The gene calls are TRBV4-3 and TRBJ1-1; a weak D match, TRBD1 (6 bases). The V and J ends lost 0 bases and 6 bases respectively, with 11 bases between them. Germline values: CDR1 LGHNA, CDR2 YSLEER. CDR3 length: 14 residues. CDR3 region: CASSQDTGSAEAFF. Here the CDR3 DNA reads TGCGCCAGCAGCCAAGACACAGGGTCGGCTGAAGCTTTCTTT.

Many counts were recorded for this clone. V usage is TRBV27 and J usage is TRBJ2-2; maybe TRBD2 (6 bases). CDR3 size: 17 residues. CDR1 and CDR2 (germline): MNHEY, SMNVEV (reference sequence). The V gene lost 0 bases and the J gene lost 1 base, with 12 bases spanning the gap. The CDR3 DNA follows: TGTGCCAGCAGTTTATCGGCGGGCGGGGTGAACACCGGGGAGCTGTTTTTT. Translated: CASSLSAGGVNTGELFF.

This chain uses TRBV13 with TRBJ2-7; D possibly corresponds to TRBD2 (6 bases). The V gene's germline CDR1 is PRHDT and CDR2 FYEKMQ (reference sequence). The CDR3 is 14 residues long. Trimming removed 2 bases at V and 0 bases at J, with 8 bases between. The CDR3 reads CASSLWGVSYEQYF. CDR3 in DNA: TGTGCCAGCAGCTTATGGGGGGTCTCCTACGAGCAGTACTTC.

V and J are TRBV5-5 and TRBJ2-7; 8 nucleotides match TRBD1. This CDR3 comprises 14 residues. Per the germline V gene, CDR1 is SGHKS and CDR2 is YYEKEE (reference sequence). V was clipped by 5 bases and J by 3 bases; unmatched bases: 7. The DNA for the CDR3 is TGTGCCAGCAGTGCGGGACAGGTCTTCTACGAGCAGTACTTC. Protein: CASSAGQVFYEQYF.

This clone was seen a handful of times. The J gene is TRBJ2-7, the V gene TRBV5-1; maybe TRBD1 (5 bases). Germline assignment: CDR1 SGHRS and CDR2 YFSETQ. Between the trimmed V and J ends, which lost 0 bases and 7 bases, there was a span of 11 bases. The CDR3 extends over 13 amino acids. CDR3 in amino acids: CASSLAAGWEQYF. Here the CDR3 DNA reads TGCGCCAGCAGCTTGGCGGCAGGGTGGGAGCAGTACTTC.

The genes are TRBV6-5 and TRBJ1-3, with TRBD1 matching over 8 bases. The CDR3 runs to 12 residues. Per the germline V gene, CDR1 is MNHEY and CDR2 is SVGAGI. V lost 6 bases, J lost 9 bases, and 4 bases stayed unmatched. The CDR3 DNA reads as TGTGCCAGCAGGATCACAGGGGGCACCATATATTTT. This gives the protein CASRITGGTIYF.

The chain recombines TRBV2 with TRBJ1-5, with 10 bases identical to TRBD1. From germline, CDR1 is SNHLY and CDR2 FYNNEI. The CDR3 contains 15 residues. Trimming cost V 3 bases and J 1 base; bases outside gene matches: 0. This chain's CDR3 is CASSEDRGSNQPQHF. CDR3 bases: TGTGCCAGCAGTGAGGACAGGGGGAGCAATCAGCCCCAGCATTTT. Supplemented by reference TRBV2 and TRBJ1-5, the full variable domain reads EPEVTQTPSHQVTQMGQEVILRCVPISNHLYFYWYRQILGQKVEFLVSFYNNEISEKSEIFDDQFSVERPDGSNFTLKIRSTKLEDSAMYFCASSEDRGSNQPQHFGDGTRLSIL.

The chain is built from TRBV4-1 and TRBJ2-2, with 14 nucleotides matching TRBD2. The CDR3 sequence is 17 residues long. Trimming at V came to 4 bases and at J to 5 bases, leaving 6 bases not matched to a gene. Per the germline V gene, CDR1 is MGHRA and CDR2 is YSYEKL. In DNA form, the CDR3 reads TGCGCCAGCAGCCTTGGGACTAGCGGGGGAAAGACCGGGGAGCTGTTTTTT. Translating gives CASSLGTSGGKTGELFF.

The count of this clone is one. The gene calls are TRBV4-2 and TRBJ2-5; D uncertain. CDR3 length: 14 residues. The germline V gene encodes CDR1 LGHNA and CDR2 YNFKEQ. The germline V and J ends were trimmed by 0 bases and 4 bases, with 9 bases remaining between them. This CDR3 is CASSQDTGRETQYF. CDR3 nucleotide sequence: TGTGCCAGCAGCCAAGATACGGGTCGAGAGACCCAGTACTTC.

This clone was recorded once. The gene calls are TRBV7-8 and TRBJ1-5, with D tentatively TRBD1 (6 bases). CDR3 length: 13 residues. Between the trimmed V and J ends, which lost 3 bases and 8 bases, there was a span of 11 bases. CDR1 is SGHVS, CDR2 FQNEAQ, per germline. CDR3 loop: CASSFRGREPQHF. The CDR3 DNA sequence: TGTGCCAGCAGCTTTAGGGGGAGGGAGCCCCAGCATTTT. The complete variable domain, with remaining parts taken from reference TRBV7-8 and TRBJ1-5, reads GAGVSQSPRYKVAKRGQDVALRCDPISGHVSLFWYQQALGQGPEFLTYFQNEAQLDKSGLPSDRFFAERPEGSVSTLKIQRTQQEDSAVYLCASSFRGREPQHFGDGTRLSIL.

This rearrangement joins TRBV5-1 to TRBJ2-7; D gene ambiguous. The V end was cut by 4 bases, the J end by 6 bases, with 20 bases between. Germline V gene lookup returns CDR1 SGHRS and CDR2 YFSETQ. The length of the CDR3 is 15 residues. CDR3 DNA sequence: TGCGCCAGCAGCCCGACTTTAGAAGCCCGGTCCGAGCAGTACTTC. This gives the protein CASSPTLEARSEQYF.

The CDR3 DNA reads as TGTGCCAGCAGTACCCATGGAGACACCGGGGAGCTGTTTTTT. It codes for CASSTHGDTGELFF. This chain joins TRBV27 and TRBJ2-2; no clear D gene. V lost 5 bases and J 3 bases, leaving 10 bases between the germline ends. CDR1 is MNHEY and CDR2 is SMNVEV in the germline V gene (reference sequence). The CDR3 has 14 residues.

This clone was observed once. The chain employs TRBV6-6 and TRBJ1-1; D is unresolved. The length of the CDR3 is 14 residues. V lost 8 bases to trimming and J lost 0 bases, with 13 bases between them. Germline lookup yields CDR1 MNHNY and CDR2 SVGAGI (reference sequence). CDR3 nucleotides: TGTGCCAGCGGCGAAACCACCATGAACACTGAAGCTTTCTTT. Its translation: CASGETTMNTEAFF.